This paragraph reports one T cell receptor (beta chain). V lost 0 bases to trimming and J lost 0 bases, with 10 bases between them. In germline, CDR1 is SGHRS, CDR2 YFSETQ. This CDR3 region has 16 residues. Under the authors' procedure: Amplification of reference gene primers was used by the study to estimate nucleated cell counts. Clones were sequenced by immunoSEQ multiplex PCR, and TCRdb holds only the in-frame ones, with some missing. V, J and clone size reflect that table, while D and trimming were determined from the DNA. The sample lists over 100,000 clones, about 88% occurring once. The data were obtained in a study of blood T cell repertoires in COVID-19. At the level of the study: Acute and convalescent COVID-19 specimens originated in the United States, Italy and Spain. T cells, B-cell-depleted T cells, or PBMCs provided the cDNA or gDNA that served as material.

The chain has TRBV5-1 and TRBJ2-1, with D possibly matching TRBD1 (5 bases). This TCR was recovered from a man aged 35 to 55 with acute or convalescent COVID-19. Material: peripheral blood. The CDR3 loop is CASSLGGAYSYNEQFF. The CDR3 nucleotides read TGCGCCAGCAGCTTGGGGGGCGCCTACTCCTACAATGAGCAGTTCTTC.